The present T cell receptor (beta chain) was sequenced within a study of blood T cell repertoires in COVID-19. The overall study: The samples span acute and convalescent COVID-19 from the United States, Italy and Spain.

Sequencing used immunoSEQ multiplex PCR; TCRdb keeps in-frame clones, though not all of them. This sample yields 130,000 to 150,000 clones, of which roughly 84% are seen a single time; 5.8% belongs to the top ten. The germline V gene has CDR1 MGHRA and CDR2 YSYEKL. This CDR3 is 16 amino acids long. V trimming: 1 base; J trimming: 4 bases; junction bases outside the gene matches: 5. Individuals drawn from around 24 US areas were roughly 18 to 95 years old. Clinical history reported by participants formed the basis on which cohorts were assigned. The clonotype originates from a woman aged 45-65 years who had been exposed to COVID-19. Sequenced sample: PBMCs or T cells enriched from blood (not recorded which). This rearrangement joins TRBV4-1 to TRBJ1-3; 9 bases align to TRBD1. The CDR3 DNA is TGCGCCAGCAGCCAAGTAGGACAGGGGAAGGGAAACACCATATATTTT. Residues: CASSQVGQGKGNTIYF.